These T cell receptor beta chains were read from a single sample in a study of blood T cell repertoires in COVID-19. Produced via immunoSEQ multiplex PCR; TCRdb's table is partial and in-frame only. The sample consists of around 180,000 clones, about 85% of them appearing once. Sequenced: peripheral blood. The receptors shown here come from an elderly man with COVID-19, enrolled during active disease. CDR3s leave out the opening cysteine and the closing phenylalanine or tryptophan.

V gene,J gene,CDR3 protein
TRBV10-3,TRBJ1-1,AIRTRDRETEAF
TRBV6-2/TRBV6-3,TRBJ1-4,ASSYTGFSNEKLF
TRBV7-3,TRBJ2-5,ATRSGGEPAETQY
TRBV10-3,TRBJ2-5,AISESTGRSQETQY
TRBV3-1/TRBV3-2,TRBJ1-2,ASSPFWRKGPFNYGYT
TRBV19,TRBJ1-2,ASSIGAGVGYT
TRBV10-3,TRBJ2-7,AMIGSHSYEQY
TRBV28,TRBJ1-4,ASSGDSVNEKLF
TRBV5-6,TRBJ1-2,ASSQGTGRTNYGYT
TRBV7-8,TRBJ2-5,ASSLKRRGGTYQETQY
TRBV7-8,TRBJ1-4,ASSLGPGLNEKLF
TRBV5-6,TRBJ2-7,ASSLSVRGQKSEQY
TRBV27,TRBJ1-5,ASSSPRTGKGNQPQH
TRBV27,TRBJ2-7,ASSQTPLSVEQY
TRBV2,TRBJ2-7,ASSENLGEQY
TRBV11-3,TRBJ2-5,ASSLARVVETQY
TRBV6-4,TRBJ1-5,AGRAEAQH
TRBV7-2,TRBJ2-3,ASSLSRGSTDTQY
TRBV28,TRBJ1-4,ASSPTGGDEKLF
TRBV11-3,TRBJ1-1,ASSPPGVGWTEAF
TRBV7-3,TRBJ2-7,ASSREGAPSSYEQY
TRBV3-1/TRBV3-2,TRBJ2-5,ASSPPEPLETQY
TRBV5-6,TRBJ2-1,ASSRTGGGLF
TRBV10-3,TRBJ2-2,AITSTSGGARELF
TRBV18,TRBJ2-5,ASSPSPTGEETQY
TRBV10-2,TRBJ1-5,ASSYRGKGNQPQH
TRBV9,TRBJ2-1,ASSVSGTSGVGEQF
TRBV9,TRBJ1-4,ASSSGPSGDEKLF
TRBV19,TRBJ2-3,ASSIGLAGTYTQY
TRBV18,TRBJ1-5,ASSEQQDQPQH
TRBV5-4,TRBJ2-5,ASSRTDQETQY
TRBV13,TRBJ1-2,ASSRQGYGYT
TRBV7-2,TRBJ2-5,ASSRGAGETQY
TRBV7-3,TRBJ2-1,ASSLSFGLANNEQF
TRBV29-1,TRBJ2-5,SFAPTGAGETQY
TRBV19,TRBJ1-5,ASRDRGNQPQH
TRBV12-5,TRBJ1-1,ASGLGEGNTEAF
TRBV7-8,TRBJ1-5,ASSLVRSNQPQH
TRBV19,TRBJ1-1,ATRLGGTGNTEAF
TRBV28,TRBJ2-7,ASSSPGTGGRYEQY
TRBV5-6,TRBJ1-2,ASSLQPGQGAYGYT
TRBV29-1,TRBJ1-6,SVEQNRDVESPLH
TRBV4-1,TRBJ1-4,ASSQTFPAGPNEKLF
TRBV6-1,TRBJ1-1,ASSEQDRNTEAF
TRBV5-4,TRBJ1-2,ASSPPGQGGLLRGYT
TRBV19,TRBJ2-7,ASQPGEWPYEQY
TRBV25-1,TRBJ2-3,ASSDRRGAGDTQY
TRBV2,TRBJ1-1,ASSESRGGAGTEAF
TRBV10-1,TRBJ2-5,ASSENGVETQY
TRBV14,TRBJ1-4,ASSQRQGGTNEKLF
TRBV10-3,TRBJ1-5,AISEQGNQPQH
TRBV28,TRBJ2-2,ASSLWTGKGTGELF
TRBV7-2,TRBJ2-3,ASSLGGRNTDTQY
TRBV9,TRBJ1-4,ASSETPAGEKLF
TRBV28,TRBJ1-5,ASSGFVGQGGSHSNQPQH
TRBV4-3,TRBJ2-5,ASSLTTSKETQY
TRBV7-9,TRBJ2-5,ASSPSAGRETQY